This TCR beta chain is from a study of T cell changes during pregnancy in multiple sclerosis. TCRdb's table, derived via immunoSEQ multiplex PCR, lists solely in-frame clones and lacks some. The table has tens of thousands of clones, 80% to 95% seen once. The table lists this clone with a few counts. Germline V gene sequence: CDR1 LNHDA, CDR2 SQIVND (reference sequence). V trimming: 5 bases; J trimming: 5 bases; junction bases outside the gene matches: 5. The CDR3 loop spans 13 amino acids. The TCR was taken from a female donor with multiple sclerosis, enrolled in a pregnancy study. Sequenced material: peripheral blood, taken before pregnancy. The chain recombines TRBV19 with TRBJ1-2, with 7 bases that match TRBD1. CDR3 in DNA: TGTGCCAGTAGTTCGACAGGGAATTATGGCTACACCTTC. As protein: CASSSTGNYGYTF.